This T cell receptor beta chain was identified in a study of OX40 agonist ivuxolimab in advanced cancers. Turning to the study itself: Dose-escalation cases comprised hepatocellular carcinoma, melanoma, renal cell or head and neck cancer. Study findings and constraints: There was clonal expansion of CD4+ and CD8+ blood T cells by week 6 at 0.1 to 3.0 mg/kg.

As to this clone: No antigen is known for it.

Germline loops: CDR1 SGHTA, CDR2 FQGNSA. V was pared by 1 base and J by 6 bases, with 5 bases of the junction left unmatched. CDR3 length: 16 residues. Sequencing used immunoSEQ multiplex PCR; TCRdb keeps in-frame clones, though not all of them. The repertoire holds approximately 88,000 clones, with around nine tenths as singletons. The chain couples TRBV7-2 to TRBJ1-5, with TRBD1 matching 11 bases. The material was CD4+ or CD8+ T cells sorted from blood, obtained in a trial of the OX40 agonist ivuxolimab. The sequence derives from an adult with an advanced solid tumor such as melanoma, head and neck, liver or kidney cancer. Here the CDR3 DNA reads TGTGCCAGCAGCTTAGGGACAGGGGGCCACGGTCAGCCCCAGCATTTT. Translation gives CASSLGTGGHGQPQHF.